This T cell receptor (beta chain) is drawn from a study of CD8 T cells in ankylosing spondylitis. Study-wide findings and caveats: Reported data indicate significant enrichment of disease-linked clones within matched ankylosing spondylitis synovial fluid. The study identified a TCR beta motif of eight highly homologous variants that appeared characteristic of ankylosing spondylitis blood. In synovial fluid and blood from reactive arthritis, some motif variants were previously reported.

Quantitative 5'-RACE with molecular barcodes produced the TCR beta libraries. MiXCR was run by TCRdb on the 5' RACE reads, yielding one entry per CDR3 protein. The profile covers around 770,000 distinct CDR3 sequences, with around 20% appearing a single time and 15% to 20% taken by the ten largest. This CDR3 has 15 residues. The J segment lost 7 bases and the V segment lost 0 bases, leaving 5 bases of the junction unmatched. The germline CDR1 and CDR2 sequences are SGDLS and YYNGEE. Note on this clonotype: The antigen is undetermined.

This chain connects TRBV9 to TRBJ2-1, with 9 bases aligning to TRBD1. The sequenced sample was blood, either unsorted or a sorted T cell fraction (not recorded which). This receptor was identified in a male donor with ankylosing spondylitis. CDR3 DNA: TGTGCCAGCAGCGTAGAGGGACAGGGTACGAATGAGCAGTTCTTC. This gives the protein CASSVEGQGTNEQFF.